The rows below give T cell receptor beta chains drawn from one sample of a study of blood T cell repertoires in COVID-19. Repertoires were generated with immunoSEQ multiplex PCR, while TCRdb's copy carries only in-frame clones and drops some. The repertoire holds 300,000 to 400,000 clones, with about nine tenths as singletons. The sample was PBMCs or T cells enriched from blood (not recorded which). The receptors originated from a man aged 60-69 years who had recovered from COVID-19. CDR3s include the opening cysteine and the closing phenylalanine or tryptophan. A D gene is named only where the DNA matches it firmly. Some rows have no size entry. The others give once, few or many, or a class for an expanded clone.

clone size	V gene	J gene	D gene	CDR3 DNA	CDR3 protein
.	TRBV29-1	TRBJ2-7	.	TGCAGCGCCCGGGAAGCCTACGAGCAGTACTTC	CSAREAYEQYF
once	TRBV12-3/TRBV12-4	TRBJ1-5	.	TGTGCCAGCAGTTTTTTACAGAATCAGCCCCAGCATTTT	CASSFLQNQPQHF
.	TRBV7-2	TRBJ1-6	.	TGTGCCAGCACCCAATGGGGGGGCGGCGGTTCACCCCTCCACTTT	CASTQWGGGGSPLHF
.	TRBV11-2	TRBJ2-5	TRBD1	TGTGCCAGCAGCTTAGACAGGGGGCCTCAAGAGACCCAGTACTTC	CASSLDRGPQETQYF
.	TRBV6-5	TRBJ2-7	TRBD1	TGTGCCAGCGCCCGGCCCGGACAGGGATCCTACGAGCAGTACTTC	CASARPGQGSYEQYF
.	TRBV19	TRBJ1-3	.	TGTGCCAGCCCCGTAACTATTACGGACACCATATATTTT	CASPVTITDTIYF
.	TRBV30	TRBJ1-1	.	TGTGCCTGGAGTGTATCCGGGTACACTGAAGCTTTCTTT	CAWSVSGYTEAFF
.	TRBV5-4	TRBJ2-1	TRBD1	TGTGCCAGCAGCTTGGCACCGGGACAGACGAACAATGAGCAGTTCTTC	CASSLAPGQTNNEQFF
.	TRBV5-1	TRBJ1-2	TRBD1	TGCGCCAGCAGCTTTACAGGGGGCAGGGGCTACACCTTC	CASSFTGGRGYTF
.	TRBV18	TRBJ1-3	TRBD1	TGTGCCAGCTCACAGACAGGGTCATCTGGAAACACCATATATTTT	CASSQTGSSGNTIYF
once	TRBV5-5	TRBJ1-1	.	TGTGCCAGCAGCTTTCTCAAATTCGGTTCCCTTGAAGCTTTCTTT	CASSFLKFGSLEAFF
once	TRBV5-1	TRBJ2-3	.	TGCGCCAGCAGCCCGGCTCCGGGACAACTGAAAGATACGCAGTATTTT	CASSPAPGQLKDTQYF
.	TRBV11-2	TRBJ2-5	.	TGTGCCAGCAGCTTAGTAAGGGGCAGCACGACCGGCGAGACCCAGTACTTC	CASSLVRGSTTGETQYF
few	TRBV7-9	TRBJ2-1	TRBD2	TGTGCCAGCAGCTTTACTAGCGGGGGTACCTACAATGAGCAGTTCTTC	CASSFTSGGTYNEQFF
once	TRBV7-2	TRBJ1-4	.	TGTGCCAGCAGCTTAGTCCGGGTCCGGATTAATGAAAAACTGTTTTTT	CASSLVRVRINEKLFF
.	TRBV5-6	TRBJ2-3	.	TGTGCCAGCCAAAGGGCAGGGGTCACAGATACGCAGTATTTT	CASQRAGVTDTQYF